This T cell receptor beta chain was obtained from a study of blood T cells in healthy people across ages. Whole-study results and caveats: The percentage of naive T cells correlated strongly with TCR beta diversity.

The ends were cut back, 0 bases at V and 4 bases at J, with 6 bases in the middle. Germline loops: CDR1 PRHDT, CDR2 FYEKMQ (reference sequence). The CDR3 runs 13 residues. Worth noting for this clonotype: Its target is not known.

Next came a second PCR, run for roughly 6 to 11 cycles, which used a sample-barcoded 5' primer along with a J-beta primer mix. A single record per CDR3 protein comes from TCRdb applying MiXCR to the 5' RACE reads. The top ten clones hold just over 4% of a sample with some 1.5 million distinct CDR3 sequences, 35% to 45% of them seen once. This clonotype was sampled from a woman between 18 and 29 years old in good health. Sequencing was done on a sample of blood. The V and J genes are TRBV13 and TRBJ1-2; D unclear. This chain's CDR3 is CASSLGKAYGYTF. CDR3 DNA: TGTGCCAGCAGCTTAGGCAAAGCCTATGGCTACACCTTC.